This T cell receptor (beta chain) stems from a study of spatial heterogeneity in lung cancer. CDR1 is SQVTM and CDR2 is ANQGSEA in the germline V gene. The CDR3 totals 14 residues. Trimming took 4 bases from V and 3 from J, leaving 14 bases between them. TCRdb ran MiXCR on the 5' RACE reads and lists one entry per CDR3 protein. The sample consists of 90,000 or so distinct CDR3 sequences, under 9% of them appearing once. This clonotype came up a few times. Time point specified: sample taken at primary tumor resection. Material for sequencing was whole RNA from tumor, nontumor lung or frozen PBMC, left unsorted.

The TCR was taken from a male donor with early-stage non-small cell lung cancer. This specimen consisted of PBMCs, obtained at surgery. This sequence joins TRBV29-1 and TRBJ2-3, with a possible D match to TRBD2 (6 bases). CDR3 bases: TGCAGCGTTGTAACGGCGGGGCCTACAGATACGCAGTATTTT. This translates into CSVVTAGPTDTQYF.